These 18 T cell receptor beta chains were sequenced from one sample in a study of blood T cell repertoires in COVID-19. Assay: immunoSEQ multiplex PCR; the TCRdb copy retains only in-frame clones and omits some. The sample carries 150,000 to 200,000 clones, less than 90% recorded once. Sequencing used PBMCs or T cells enriched from blood (not recorded which). These receptors all come from a human donor with acute COVID-19. The donor label of this sample is uncertain.

This clone was recorded a few times. V usage is TRBV5-4 and J usage is TRBJ1-1; weak D call: TRBD1 (5 bases). Germline loops: CDR1 SGHNT, CDR2 YYREEE (reference sequence). V lost 0 bases to trimming and J lost 5 bases, with 20 bases between them. The CDR3 runs to 17 residues. The CDR3 loop is CASSLVPRGSAGTEAFF. The CDR3 DNA reads TGTGCCAGCAGCTTGGTTCCGCGGGGCAGCGCCGGTACTGAAGCTTTCTTT.

The chain links TRBV7-5 to TRBJ2-3; the table's D call, TRBD2, was not checked against the DNA. TRBV7-5 is a listed pseudogene. This CDR3 is built from 16 residues. CDR3 DNA sequence: TGTGCCAGAAGCCAATTGGCGGGGGGTAGCACAGATACGCAGTATTTT. It translates to CARSQLAGGSTDTQYF.

For the CDR3, the DNA is TGCAGCGCTCGGACAGGGGCCGCGGGGGCCTATGGCTACACCTTC. Protein product: CSARTGAAGAYGYTF. The chain has TRBV29-1 and TRBJ1-2; 9 nucleotides agree with TRBD1. The germline V gene has CDR1 SQVTM and CDR2 ANQGSEA. The trim removed 7 bases at V and 4 bases at J, leaving 13 bases unmatched. There are 15 residues in the CDR3.

The chain couples TRBV7-2 to TRBJ2-7; 8 positions agree with TRBD2. V lost 5 bases, J lost 6 bases, and 6 bases stayed unmatched. Germline-derived CDR1 and CDR2 are SGHTA and FQGNSA. The CDR3 runs 13 residues. CDR3 DNA sequence: TGTGCCAGCAGCCTCGAGGCGGGGGGCGAGCAGTACTTC. Its translation: CASSLEAGGEQYF.

As concerns this clone: At one boundary the junction diverges from the germline segment, which might be a read error. The rearrangement links TRBV19 to TRBJ2-1; 7 bases are a match to TRBD1. Germline-derived CDR1 and CDR2 are LNHDA and SQIVND (reference sequence). The CDR3 extends over 12 amino acids. The DNA for the CDR3 is TGTGCCAGTAGTTTCGACAGGGCCTCATACGTCTTC. Translated: CASSFDRASYVF.

The J gene is TRBJ2-3, the V gene TRBV5-1, with a weak D call TRBD2 (5 bases). From germline, CDR1 is SGHRS and CDR2 YFSETQ. This CDR3 is 14 amino acids long. Trimming removed 1 base at V and 3 bases at J, with 9 bases between. This CDR3 is CASSLSGKTDTQYF. The CDR3 nucleotides read TGCGCCAGCAGCTTGTCGGGAAAAACAGATACGCAGTATTTT.

The chain couples TRBV7-2 to TRBJ1-4; D not certain. V was trimmed by 5 bases and J by 7 bases, leaving 8 bases between them. The CDR3 is 12 amino acids. Germline CDR1 and CDR2: SGHTA and FQGNSA. Here the CDR3 reads CASSLGGEKLFF. The CDR3 nucleotides read TGTGCCAGCAGCCTGGGAGGTGAAAAACTGTTTTTT.

This clone was counted only a few times. The V and J genes are TRBV5-6 and TRBJ1-3, with 8 nucleotides matching TRBD1. The CDR3 length is 14 residues. Germline CDR1 and CDR2: SGHDT and YYEEEE. J lost 3 bases, V lost 4 bases, and 3 bases had no gene match. The CDR3 DNA reads as TGTGCCAGCAGCCTGGGGACAGGTGGAAACACCATATATTTT. It yields the protein CASSLGTGGNTIYF.

The chain joins TRBV24-1 to TRBJ1-4; 9 bases fit TRBD1. The V segment lost 6 bases and the J segment 5 bases; nucleotides outside the gene matches: 3. The CDR3 consists of 14 residues. From germline, CDR1 is KGHDR and CDR2 SFDVKD. CDR3 residues: CATSKGQGNEKLFF. Written as DNA, the CDR3 is TGTGCCACCAGTAAAGGACAGGGGAATGAAAAACTGTTTTTT.

This clone occurred once. The gene calls are TRBV6-5 and TRBJ1-1; 8 bases line up with TRBD1. The V gene's germline CDR1 is MNHEY and CDR2 SVGAGI. The junction had 4 bases not matched to a gene; V was cut back by 2 bases and J by 2 bases. This CDR3 spans 15 amino acids. The CDR3, as DNA: TGTGCCAGCAGTTACGTTACAGGGGGAAACACTGAAGCTTTCTTT. Translation: CASSYVTGGNTEAFF.

The rearrangement joins TRBV3-1 (or the pseudogene TRBV3-2) to TRBJ2-3; tentatively, D is TRBD2 (7 bases). Germline CDR1 and CDR2: LGHDT and YNNKEL (reference sequence). V lost 2 bases and J lost 1, with 13 bases in between. The CDR3 is made up of 16 amino acids. The CDR3 loop reads CASSQFLGGRTDTQYF. CDR3 coding DNA: TGTGCCAGCAGCCAATTCCTCGGGGGGCGCACAGATACGCAGTATTTT.

This sequence joins TRBV18 and TRBJ1-6, with a possible D match to TRBD1 (5 bases). Germline V gene data show CDR1 as KGHSH and CDR2 as LQKENI. The ends were cut back, 6 bases at V and 8 bases at J, with 11 bases in the middle. The CDR3 is made up of 13 amino acids. CDR3 sequence: CASSSGGDSPLHF. The CDR3 nucleotides read TGTGCCAGCTCTTCGGGAGGGGATTCACCCCTCCACTTT.

V and J are TRBV5-4 and TRBJ2-7; 8 bases map to TRBD2. The length of the CDR3 is 14 residues. Germline trimming cut 3 bases from V and 0 bases from J; bases unmatched to any gene: 2. The germline CDR1 and CDR2 sequences are SGHNT and YYREEE (reference sequence). The DNA of the CDR3 is TGTGCCAGCAGCTCGGGAGGGACCTCCTACGAGCAGTACTTC. It yields the protein CASSSGGTSYEQYF. Full variable domain (remainder filled in from reference TRBV5-4 and TRBJ2-7): ETGVTQSPTHLIKTRGQQVTLRCSSQSGHNTVSWYQQALGQGPQFIFQYYREEENGRGNFPPRFSGLQFPNYSSELNVNALELDDSALYLCASSSGGTSYEQYFGPGTRLTVT.

This chain connects TRBV3-1 (or the pseudogene TRBV3-2) to TRBJ1-3; TRBD1 might be the D (5 bases). Germline V gene sequence: CDR1 LGHDT, CDR2 YNNKEL (reference sequence). V lost 1 base to trimming and J lost 2 bases, with 12 bases between them. CDR3 length equals 16 residues. The CDR3 reads CASSQGMEGPGNTIYF. The CDR3 DNA follows: TGTGCCAGCAGCCAAGGTATGGAGGGGCCTGGAAACACCATATATTTT.

The chain is built from TRBV6-4 and TRBJ2-4; 9 bases line up with TRBD2. The V segment lost 3 bases and the J segment 9 bases; nucleotides outside the gene matches: 15. Germline CDR1 and CDR2: MRHNA and SNTAGT. The CDR3 extends over 17 amino acids. The CDR3: CASSEGLGAGGSGIQYF. As DNA, the CDR3 is TGTGCCAGCAGTGAGGGTCTAGGAGCGGGGGGATCTGGCATTCAGTACTTC.

J is TRBJ2-3 and V is TRBV21-1; the tabulated D call, TRBD1, remains unverified against the DNA. TRBV21-1 constitutes a pseudogene. The CDR3 spans 16 residues. The CDR3 DNA reads TGTGCCAGCAGCAAATGGGGCAACACCCCCACAGATACGCAGTATTTT. It specifies CASSKWGNTPTDTQYF.

The gene calls are TRBV4-1 and TRBJ1-1; D is unclear. This CDR3 is built from 15 residues. V was trimmed by 2 bases and J by 1 base, leaving 11 bases between them. The V gene's germline CDR1 is MGHRA and CDR2 YSYEKL. The DNA of the CDR3 is TGCGCCAGCAGCCAACTCCTTAGACAGAACACTGAAGCTTTCTTT. The encoded protein is CASSQLLRQNTEAFF.

In nucleotides, the CDR3 is TGCGCCAGCAGCCGTGAGGCCGGGACAGGGGCCGGGGAGCTGTTTTTT. Its translation is CASSREAGTGAGELFF. V gene TRBV4-1 combines with J gene TRBJ2-2, with TRBD1 matching over 10 bases. The CDR3 covers 16 residues. Germline assignment: CDR1 MGHRA and CDR2 YSYEKL. V dropped 4 bases and J dropped 6; count of bases not matched to a gene: 8.